A few counts support the clone carrying this T cell receptor beta chain. This sample is part of a study of blood T cell repertoires in COVID-19. Background on the study: Acute and convalescent COVID-19 specimens originated in the United States, Italy and Spain. T cells, B-cell-depleted T cells, or PBMCs supplied cDNA or gDNA.

Per the original methods: Quantification of nucleated cells was approximated via reference gene primer amplification. Libraries were prepared by immunoSEQ multiplex PCR; TCRdb keeps only in-frame clonotypes and omits some of them. V and J calls and clone size are copied from that table; D and trimming were computed from the DNA. The sample comprises about 73,000 clones, 81% of which are singletons, and 20% to 25% rests with the top ten. The origin of this receptor is a woman aged 70-85 years with acute or convalescent COVID-19. The specimen sequenced was peripheral blood.

The CDR3 region has the DNA TGTGCCAGCAGTTACCTCGGGGGTTACAATGAGCAGTTCTTC. Residues: CASSYLGGYNEQFF. The chain is built from TRBV6-2 or TRBV6-3 and TRBJ2-1, with D perhaps matching TRBD2 (6 bases). Trimming removed 2 bases from V and 4 bases from J, with 9 bases in between. The CDR3 extends over 14 amino acids. From germline, CDR1 is MNHEY and CDR2 SVGEGT.